This T cell receptor (beta chain) was found in a study of cytomegalovirus exposure and HLA in healthy donors. Primers included in the PCR were 60 Vbeta and 13 Jbeta primers. Clones were sequenced by immunoSEQ multiplex PCR, and TCRdb holds only the in-frame ones, with some missing. The sample holds more than 110,000 clones, roughly 83% seen once. Trimming cost V 3 bases and J 3 bases, with 15 bases left between them. CDR1 is SEHNR and CDR2 is FQNEAQ in the germline V gene (reference sequence). The CDR3 is made up of 15 amino acids. The sequenced material came from PBMCs. The chain employs TRBV7-9 and TRBJ2-7, with a possible D match to TRBD2 (5 bases). The source is a man between 35 and 55 years old in good health and CMV-seropositive. The CDR3 region has the DNA TGTGCCAGCAGCTTCTTTACCGGGGTAGGCTACGAGCAGTACTTC. Translation: CASSFFTGVGYEQYF.